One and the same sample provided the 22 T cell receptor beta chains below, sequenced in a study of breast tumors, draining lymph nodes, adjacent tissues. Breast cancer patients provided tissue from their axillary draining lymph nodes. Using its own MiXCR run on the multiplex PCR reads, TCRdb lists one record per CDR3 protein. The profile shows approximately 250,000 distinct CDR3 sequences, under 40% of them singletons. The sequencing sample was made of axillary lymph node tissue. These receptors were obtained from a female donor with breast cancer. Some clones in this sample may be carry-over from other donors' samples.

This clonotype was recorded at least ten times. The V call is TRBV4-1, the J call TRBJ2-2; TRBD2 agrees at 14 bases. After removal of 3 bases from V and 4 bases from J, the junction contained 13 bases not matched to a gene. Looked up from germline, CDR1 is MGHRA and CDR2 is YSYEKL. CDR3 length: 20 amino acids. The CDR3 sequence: CASSQDPRLAGGPSTGELFF. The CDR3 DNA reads TGCGCCAGCAGCCAGGACCCGAGACTAGCGGGGGGGCCGTCCACCGGGGAGCTGTTTTTT.

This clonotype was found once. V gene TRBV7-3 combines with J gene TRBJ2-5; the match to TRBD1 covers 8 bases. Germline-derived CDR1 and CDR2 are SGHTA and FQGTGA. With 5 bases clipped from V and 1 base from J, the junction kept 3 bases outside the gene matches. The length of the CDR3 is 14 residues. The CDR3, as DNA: TGTGCCAGCAGCGTCACAGGGGGCCAAGAGACCCAGTACTTC. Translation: CASSVTGGQETQYF.

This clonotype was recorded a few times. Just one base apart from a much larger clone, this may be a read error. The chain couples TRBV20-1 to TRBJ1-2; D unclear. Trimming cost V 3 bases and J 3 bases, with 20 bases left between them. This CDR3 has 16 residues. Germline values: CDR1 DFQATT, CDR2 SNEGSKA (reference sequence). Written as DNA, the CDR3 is TGCAGTGCTAGGCCCGGGAACGAGGGTTCCTACTATGGCTACACCTTC. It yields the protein CSARPGNEGSYYGYTF.

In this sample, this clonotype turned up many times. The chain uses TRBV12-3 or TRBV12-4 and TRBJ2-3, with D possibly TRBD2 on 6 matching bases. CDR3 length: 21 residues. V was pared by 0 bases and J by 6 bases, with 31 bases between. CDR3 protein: CASSLALGSRTGTGELDTQYF. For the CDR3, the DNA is TGTGCCAGCAGTTTAGCGCTAGGATCCAGAACCGGGACGGGGGAACTGGATACGCAGTATTTT.

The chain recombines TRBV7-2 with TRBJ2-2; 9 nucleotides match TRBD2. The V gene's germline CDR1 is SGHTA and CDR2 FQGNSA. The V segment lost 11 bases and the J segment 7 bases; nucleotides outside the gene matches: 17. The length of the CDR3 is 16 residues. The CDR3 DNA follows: TGTGCCCGCAACCCCCGGGGCGGGGGGGCGGTCGGGGAGCTGTTTTTT. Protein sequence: CARNPRGGGAVGELFF.

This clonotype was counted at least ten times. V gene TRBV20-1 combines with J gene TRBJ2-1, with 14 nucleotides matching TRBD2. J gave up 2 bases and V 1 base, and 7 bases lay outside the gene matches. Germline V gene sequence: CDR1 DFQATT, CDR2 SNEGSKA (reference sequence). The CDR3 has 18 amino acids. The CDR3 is CSARGGTSGSVAYNEQFF. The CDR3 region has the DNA TGCAGTGCTAGAGGCGGGACTAGCGGGAGTGTCGCCTACAATGAGCAGTTCTTC.

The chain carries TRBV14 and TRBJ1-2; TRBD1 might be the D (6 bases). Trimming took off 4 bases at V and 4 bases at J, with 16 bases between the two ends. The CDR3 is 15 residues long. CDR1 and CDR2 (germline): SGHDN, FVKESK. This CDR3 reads CASSRFTGSSYGYTF. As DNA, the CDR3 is TGTGCCAGCAGCCGTTTTACAGGGTCGTCCTATGGCTACACCTTC. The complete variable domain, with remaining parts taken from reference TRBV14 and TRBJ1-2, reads EAGVTQFPSHSVIEKGQTVTLRCDPISGHDNLYWYRRVMGKEIKFLLHFVKESKQDESGMPNNRFLAERTGGTYSTLKVQPAELEDSGVYFCASSRFTGSSYGYTFGSGTRLTVV.

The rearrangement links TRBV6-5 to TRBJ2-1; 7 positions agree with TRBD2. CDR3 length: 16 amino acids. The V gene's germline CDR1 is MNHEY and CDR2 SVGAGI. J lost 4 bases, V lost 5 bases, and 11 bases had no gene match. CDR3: CASSERGSLLYNEQFF. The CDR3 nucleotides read TGTGCCAGCAGTGAACGCGGGAGCCTTCTTTACAATGAGCAGTTCTTC.

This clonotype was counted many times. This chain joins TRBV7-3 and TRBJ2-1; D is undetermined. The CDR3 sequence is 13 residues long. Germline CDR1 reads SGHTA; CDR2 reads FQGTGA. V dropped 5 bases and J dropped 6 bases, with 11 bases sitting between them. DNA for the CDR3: TGTGCCAGCAGCGCTAATAGCCGCAATGAGCAGTTCTTC. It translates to CASSANSRNEQFF.

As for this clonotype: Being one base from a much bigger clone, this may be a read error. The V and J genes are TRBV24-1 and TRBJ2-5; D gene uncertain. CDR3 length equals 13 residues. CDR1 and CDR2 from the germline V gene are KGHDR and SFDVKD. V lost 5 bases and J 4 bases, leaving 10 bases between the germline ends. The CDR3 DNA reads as TGTGCCACCAGTGGTTCGGCCATAGAGACCCAGTACTTC. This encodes CATSGSAIETQYF.

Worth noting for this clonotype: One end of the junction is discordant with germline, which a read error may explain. Written as DNA, the CDR3 is TGCGCCAGCAGCCCCGAGGGTTCTGGGGGCAACGTCCTGACTTTC. It codes for CASSPEGSGGNVLTF. J is TRBJ2-6 and V is TRBV4-1; possibly TRBD1 or TRBD2 for D (5 bases each). Germline lookup yields CDR1 MGHRA and CDR2 YSYEKL. The CDR3 spans 15 residues.

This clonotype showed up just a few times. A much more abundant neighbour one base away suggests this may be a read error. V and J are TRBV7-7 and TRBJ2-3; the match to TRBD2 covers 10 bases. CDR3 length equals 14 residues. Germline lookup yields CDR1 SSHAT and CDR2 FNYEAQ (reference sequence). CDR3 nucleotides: TGTGCTAGCCGTGCTAGCGGGAGTTCAGATACGCAGTATTTT. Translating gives CASRASGSSDTQYF.

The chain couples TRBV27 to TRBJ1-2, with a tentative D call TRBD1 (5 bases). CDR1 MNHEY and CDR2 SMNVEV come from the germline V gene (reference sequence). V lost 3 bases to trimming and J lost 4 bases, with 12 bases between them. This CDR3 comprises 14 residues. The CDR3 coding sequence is TGTGCCAGCAGTTTGCAAGGGACCTCCTATGGCTACACCTTC. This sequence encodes CASSLQGTSYGYTF.

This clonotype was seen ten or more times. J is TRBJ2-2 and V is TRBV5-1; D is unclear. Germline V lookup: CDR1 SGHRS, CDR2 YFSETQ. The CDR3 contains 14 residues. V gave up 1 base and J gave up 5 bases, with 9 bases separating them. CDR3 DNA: TGCGCCAGCAGCTTGATCGCGCGGACCGGGGAGCTGTTTTTT. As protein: CASSLIARTGELFF.

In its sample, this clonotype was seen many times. The CDR3 protein is CATSRSLQNTGELFF. The CDR3 DNA reads as TGTGCCACCAGTAGAAGTTTACAGAACACCGGGGAGCTGTTTTTT. The chain is built from TRBV24-1 and TRBJ2-2, with no clear D. Germline V gene data show CDR1 as KGHDR and CDR2 as SFDVKD. The CDR3 is made up of 15 amino acids. The V end lost 6 bases, the J end lost 1 base, and 11 bases lay between the germline ends.

Here the CDR3 DNA reads TGCAGCAGGGCAGGGGTCACAGATACGCAGTATTTT. It translates to CSRAGVTDTQYF. This chain connects TRBV29-1 to TRBJ2-3; D is possibly TRBD1 (6 bases). The V end was cut by 8 bases, the J end by 2 bases, with 11 bases between. Germline-derived CDR1 and CDR2 are SQVTM and ANQGSEA. This CDR3 has 12 amino acids.

The CDR3 sequence is CASSTTSAETQYF. The CDR3 DNA follows: TGTGCCAGCAGTACAACTAGTGCGGAGACCCAGTACTTC. The V call is TRBV6-5, the J call TRBJ2-5; tentative D call: TRBD2 (5 bases). The germline gives CDR1 MNHEY, CDR2 SVGAGI. Trimming cost V 5 bases and J 5 bases, with 12 bases left between them. This CDR3 is 13 amino acids long.

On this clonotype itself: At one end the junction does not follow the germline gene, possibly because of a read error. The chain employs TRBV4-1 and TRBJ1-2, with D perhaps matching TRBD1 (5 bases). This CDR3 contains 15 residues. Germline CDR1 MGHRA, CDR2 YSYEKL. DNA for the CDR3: TGTGCCAGCAGCCAACCCAGGGCGGCCGGGGGAGGCTACACCTTC. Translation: CASSQPRAAGGGYTF.

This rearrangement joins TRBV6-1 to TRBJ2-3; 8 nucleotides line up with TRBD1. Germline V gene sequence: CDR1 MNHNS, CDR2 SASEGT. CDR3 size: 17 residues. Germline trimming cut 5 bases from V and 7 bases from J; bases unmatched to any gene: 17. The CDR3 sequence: CASSSDWRTGRDNTQYF. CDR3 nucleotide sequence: TGTGCCAGCAGTTCAGACTGGAGGACAGGGCGCGATAATACGCAGTATTTT.

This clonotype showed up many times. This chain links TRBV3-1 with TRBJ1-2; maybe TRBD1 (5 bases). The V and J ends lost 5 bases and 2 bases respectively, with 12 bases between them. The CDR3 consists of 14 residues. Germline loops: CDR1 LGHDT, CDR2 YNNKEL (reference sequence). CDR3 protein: CASSKTTENYGYTF. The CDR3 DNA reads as TGTGCCAGCAGCAAAACGACAGAGAACTATGGCTACACCTTC.

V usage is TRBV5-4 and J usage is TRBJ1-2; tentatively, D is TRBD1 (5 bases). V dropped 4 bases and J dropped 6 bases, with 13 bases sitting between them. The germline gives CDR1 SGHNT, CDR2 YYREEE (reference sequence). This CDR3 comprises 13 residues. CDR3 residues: CASSPTGVHGYTF. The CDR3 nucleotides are TGTGCCAGCAGCCCCACGGGGGTGCATGGCTACACCTTC.

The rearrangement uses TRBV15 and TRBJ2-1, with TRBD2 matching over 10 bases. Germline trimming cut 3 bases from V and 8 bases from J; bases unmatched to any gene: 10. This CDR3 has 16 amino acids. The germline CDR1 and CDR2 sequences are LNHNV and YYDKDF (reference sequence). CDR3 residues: CATSSLGGTSAHEQFF. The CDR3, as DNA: TGTGCCACCAGCAGCTTGGGTGGGACTAGCGCTCATGAGCAGTTCTTC. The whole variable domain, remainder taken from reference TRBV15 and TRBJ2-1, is DAMVIQNPRYQVTQFGKPVTLSCSQTLNHNVMYWYQQKSSQAPKLLFHYYDKDFNNEADTPDNFQSRRPNTSFCFLDIRSPGLGDTAMYLCATSSLGGTSAHEQFFGPGTRLTVL.